This T cell receptor beta chain is from a study of blood T cell repertoires in COVID-19. This table comes from immunoSEQ multiplex PCR, and its TCRdb copy is limited to in-frame clones, with some not included. The sample lists 180,000 or so clones; around 78% were seen once. This clone was recorded only once. Ages ranged from about 18 to 89 years, with residence in about 24 US areas. Participants had their cohort set by participant-reported clinical history. Recovery meant two consecutive negative NP/OP PCR tests, professional clearance, or resolved symptoms. The CDR3 is 15 amino acids. CDR1 SGHTA and CDR2 FQGNSA come from the germline V gene. V was shortened by 5 bases and J by 1 base, with 12 bases between the two germline ends.

The receptor comes from a woman in her forties or fifties who had recovered from COVID-19. The sample comprised PBMCs or T cells enriched from blood (not recorded which). The V gene is TRBV7-2, the J gene TRBJ1-3, with unresolved D. CDR3 in amino acids: CASSLVRESGNTIYF. The CDR3 coding sequence is TGTGCCAGCAGCCTAGTCCGGGAGTCTGGAAACACCATATATTTT.